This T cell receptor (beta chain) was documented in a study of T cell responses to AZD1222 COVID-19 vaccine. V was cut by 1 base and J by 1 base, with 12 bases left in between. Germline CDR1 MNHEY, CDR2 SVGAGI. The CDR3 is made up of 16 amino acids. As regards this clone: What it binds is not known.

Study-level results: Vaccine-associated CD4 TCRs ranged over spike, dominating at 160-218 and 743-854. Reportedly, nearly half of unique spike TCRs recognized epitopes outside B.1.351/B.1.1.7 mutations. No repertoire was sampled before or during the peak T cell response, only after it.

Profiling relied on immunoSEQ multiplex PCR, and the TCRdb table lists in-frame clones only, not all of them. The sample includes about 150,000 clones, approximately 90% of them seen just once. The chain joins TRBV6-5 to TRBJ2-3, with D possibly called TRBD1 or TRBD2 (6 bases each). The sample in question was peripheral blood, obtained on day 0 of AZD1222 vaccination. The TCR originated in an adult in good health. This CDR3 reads CASSYFTGTGTDTQYF. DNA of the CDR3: TGTGCCAGCAGTTACTTCACAGGGACTGGCACAGATACGCAGTATTTT.